This T cell receptor (beta chain) was obtained from a study of Graves' ophthalmopathy and Graves' hyperthyroidism. Hyperthyroidism patients, all newly diagnosed, had under 2 months' duration and ages of 18 to 65. The TCR beta CDR3 regions underwent amplification from RNA transcripts. The authors performed first-round RT-PCR with HTBI primers and then a second-round multiplex PCR. TCRdb re-derived calls from the multiplex PCR reads in MiXCR, one entry per CDR3 protein. The sample contains over a million distinct CDR3 sequences, about 35% of which appear only once. Germline V gives CDR1 SEHNR, CDR2 FQNEAQ (reference sequence). Trimming took 5 bases from V and 4 from J, leaving 15 bases between them. This CDR3 has 15 residues.

The chain combines TRBV7-9 with TRBJ1-5; maybe TRBD1 (5 bases). The source is an adult man with Graves' hyperthyroidism. Material: peripheral blood or thyroid tissue (not recorded which). The CDR3, as DNA: TGTGCCAGCAGCCCCCCAGGGACGGATAATCAGCCCCAGCATTTT. It specifies CASSPPGTDNQPQHF. Variable domain in full (rest from reference TRBV7-9 and TRBJ1-5): DTGVSQNPRHKITKRGQNVTFRCDPISEHNRLYWYRQTLGQGPEFLTYFQNEAQLEKSRLLSDRFSAERPKGSFSTLEIQRTEQGDSAMYLCASSPPGTDNQPQHFGDGTRLSIL.